This T cell receptor beta chain originates from a study of long-term antiretroviral therapy in people with HIV. Investigators performed immunoSEQ version v3.0 at survey level. The assay was immunoSEQ multiplex PCR, and TCRdb's table has in-frame clones only and misses some. The sample includes 16,000 or so clones, around four fifths seen only once; the top ten take more than 14%. V shed 3 bases and J shed 6 bases, with 21 bases lying between them. CDR1 is WNHNN, CDR2 SYGVQD, per germline (reference sequence). This CDR3 has 16 residues. The source of this sequence is a man aged 25-45 years with HIV. Here the sequenced sample was unsorted PBMCs, taken approximately 2.2 years before starting antiretroviral therapy. The J gene is TRBJ2-7, the V gene TRBV10-1; D is possibly TRBD2 (6 bases). Here the CDR3 DNA reads TGCGCCAGCAGTGAAGTGGGACTTGGACCGGGTGGCGAGCAGTACTTC. It is translated as CASSEVGLGPGGEQYF.